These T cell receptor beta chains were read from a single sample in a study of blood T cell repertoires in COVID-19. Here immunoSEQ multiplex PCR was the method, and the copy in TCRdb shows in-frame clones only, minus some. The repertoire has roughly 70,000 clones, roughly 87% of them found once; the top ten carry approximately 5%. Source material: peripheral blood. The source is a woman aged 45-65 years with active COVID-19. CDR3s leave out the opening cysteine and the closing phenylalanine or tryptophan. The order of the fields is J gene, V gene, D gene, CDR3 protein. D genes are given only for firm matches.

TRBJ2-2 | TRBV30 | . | AWSVGRHTGELF
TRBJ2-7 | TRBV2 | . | ASTPGAYEQY
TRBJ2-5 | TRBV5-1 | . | ASSLQGGKETQY
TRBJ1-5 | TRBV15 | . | ATSRVGGVEPQH
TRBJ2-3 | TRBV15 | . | ATSRVGVRGVGTDTQY
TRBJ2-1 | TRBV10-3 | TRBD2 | AISESGSGSREQF
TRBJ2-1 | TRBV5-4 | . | ASSPTGTMNNEQF
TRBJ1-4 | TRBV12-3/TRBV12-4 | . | ASSYGDLGLF
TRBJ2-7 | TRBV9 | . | ASSSTGAGASEQY
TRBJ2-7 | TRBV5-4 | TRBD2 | ASSLGLAEPYEQY
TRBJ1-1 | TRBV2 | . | ASSATALNTEAF
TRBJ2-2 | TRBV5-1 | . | ASRDRLNTGELF
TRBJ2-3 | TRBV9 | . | ASSESPSLTDTQY
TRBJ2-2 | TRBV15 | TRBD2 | ASRTSGSGDTGELF